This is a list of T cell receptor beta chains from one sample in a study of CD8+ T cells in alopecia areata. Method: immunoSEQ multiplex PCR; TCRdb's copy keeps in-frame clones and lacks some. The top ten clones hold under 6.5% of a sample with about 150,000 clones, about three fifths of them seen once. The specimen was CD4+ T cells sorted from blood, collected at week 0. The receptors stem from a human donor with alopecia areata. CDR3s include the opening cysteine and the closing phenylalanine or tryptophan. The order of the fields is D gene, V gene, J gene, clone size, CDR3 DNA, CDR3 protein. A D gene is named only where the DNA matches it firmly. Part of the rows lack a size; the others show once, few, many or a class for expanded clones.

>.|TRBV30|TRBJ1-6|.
TGTGCCTGGAGTGGCAATTCACCCCTCCACTTT
CAWSGNSPLHF
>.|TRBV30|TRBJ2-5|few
TGTGCCTGGAGTGTAAGTGGAATCCAAGAGACCCAGTACTTC
CAWSVSGIQETQYF
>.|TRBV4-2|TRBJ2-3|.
TGTGCCAGCAGCCAAGGAGGGGCCTCTAGATCAGATACGCAGTATTTT
CASSQGGASRSDTQYF
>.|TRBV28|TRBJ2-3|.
TGTGCCAGCACCGGGGGCACAGATACGCAGTATTTT
CASTGGTDTQYF
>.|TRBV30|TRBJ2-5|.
TGTGCCTGGAGTGAACTGCAAGAGACCCAGTACTTC
CAWSELQETQYF
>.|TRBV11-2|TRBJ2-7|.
TGTGCCAGCAGGGAGAGGCCAGTGTACGAGCAGTACTTC
CASRERPVYEQYF
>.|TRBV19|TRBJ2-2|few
TGTGCCAGTAGTATCCGTACCGGGGAGCTGTTTTTT
CASSIRTGELFF
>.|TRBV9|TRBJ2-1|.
TGTGCCAGCAGCGCCCACGGGCAGGGTGGCTACAATGAGCAGTTCTTC
CASSAHGQGGYNEQFF
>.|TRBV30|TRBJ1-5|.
TGTGCCTGGAGTGACGGATACAATCAGCCCCAGCATTTT
CAWSDGYNQPQHF
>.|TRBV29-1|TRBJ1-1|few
TGCAGCGTTGTTGCCAGAGGGAACACTGAAGCTTTCTTT
CSVVARGNTEAFF
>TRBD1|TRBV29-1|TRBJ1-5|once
TGCAGCGGCTTCACAGGGGGCCAGGGAAGCAATCAGCCCCAGCATTTT
CSGFTGGQGSNQPQHF
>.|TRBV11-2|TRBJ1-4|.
TGTGCCAGCAGCAAGTACTGGGGTGAAAAACTGTTTTTT
CASSKYWGEKLFF
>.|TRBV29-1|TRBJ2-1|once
TGCAGCTTCTCCCGGGACATCGTCGCCAATGAGCAGTTCTTC
CSFSRDIVANEQFF
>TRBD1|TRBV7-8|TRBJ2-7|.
TGTGCCAGCAGCTCGTACGGGGACAGCCTAGGGGAGCAGTACTTC
CASSSYGDSLGEQYF
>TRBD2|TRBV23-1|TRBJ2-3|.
TGCGCCAGCAGTCAATCGACTAGCGGGGATTTCACAGATACGCAGTATTTT
CASSQSTSGDFTDTQYF
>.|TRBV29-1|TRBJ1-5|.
TGCAGCGTTCTCCAAAGCAATCAGCCCCAGCATTTT
CSVLQSNQPQHF
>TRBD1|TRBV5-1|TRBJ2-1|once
TGCGCCAGCAGCCCGGGGTTAGGGGGCGTCAGGAATGAGCAGTTCTTC
CASSPGLGGVRNEQFF
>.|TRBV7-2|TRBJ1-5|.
TGTGCCAGCAGTTCAAGAAATAGCAATCAGCCCCAGCATTTT
CASSSRNSNQPQHF
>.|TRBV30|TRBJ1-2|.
TGTGCCTGGAGTGTACAGGAGTTCTATGGCTACACCTTC
CAWSVQEFYGYTF
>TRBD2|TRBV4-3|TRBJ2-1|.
TGCGCCAGCAGCCAAGCCTCTACTAGCGGGGGAAAGGAGCAGTTCTTC
CASSQASTSGGKEQFF
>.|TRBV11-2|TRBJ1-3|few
TGTGCCAGCAGCTTAAATCTCGGGGGAAACACCATATATTTT
CASSLNLGGNTIYF
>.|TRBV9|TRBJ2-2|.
TGTGCCAGCAGCGTAGGAGGGACAACTAGGGCCGGGGAGCTGTTTTTT
CASSVGGTTRAGELFF
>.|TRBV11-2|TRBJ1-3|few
TGTGCCAGCAGGTCCCAGGGGTACACCATATATTTT
CASRSQGYTIYF
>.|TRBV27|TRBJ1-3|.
TGTGCCAGCAGTTTACAGGATCCACGGCGGGGCACCATATATTTT
CASSLQDPRRGTIYF
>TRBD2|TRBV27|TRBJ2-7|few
TGTGCCAGCAGAACTAGCGGGGCCGCTTACGAGCAGTACTTC
CASRTSGAAYEQYF
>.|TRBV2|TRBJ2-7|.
TGTGCCAGCAGTGAAGGCAGGGGAGGGTACGAGCAGTACTTC
CASSEGRGGYEQYF
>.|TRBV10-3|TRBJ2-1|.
TGTGCCACCTCGGGACTCGGCAGTGGGCAGGGCAATGAGCAGTTCTTC
CATSGLGSGQGNEQFF
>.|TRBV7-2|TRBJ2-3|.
TGTGCCAGCAGCTTCTACACAGATACGCAGTATTTT
CASSFYTDTQYF
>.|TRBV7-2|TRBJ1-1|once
TGTGCCAGCAGCTTAGGAAGGGCTACCACTGAAGCTTTCTTT
CASSLGRATTEAFF
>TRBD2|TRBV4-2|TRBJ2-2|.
TGTGCCAGCAGCCAAGTTGGGACTAGATCGAACACCGGGGAGCTGTTTTTT
CASSQVGTRSNTGELFF
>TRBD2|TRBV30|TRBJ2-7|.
TGTGCCTGGAGTGGACTAGCGGGGAGTCTCGCCGAGCAGTACTTC
CAWSGLAGSLAEQYF
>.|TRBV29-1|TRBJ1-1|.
TGCAGCGGAAAATTAGGGTACACTGAAGCTTTCTTT
CSGKLGYTEAFF
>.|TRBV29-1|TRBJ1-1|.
TGCAGCTCAGCGCGTAGCGGTCCGATGAACACTGAAGCTTTCTTT
CSSARSGPMNTEAFF
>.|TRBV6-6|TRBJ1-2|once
TGTGCCAGCAGGCCTCCGGACGGCTACTATGGCTACACCTTC
CASRPPDGYYGYTF
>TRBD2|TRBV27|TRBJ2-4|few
TGTGCCAGCAGAGATAGCGGGGGATCCAACATTCAGTACTTC
CASRDSGGSNIQYF
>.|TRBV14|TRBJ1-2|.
TGTGCCAGCAGCCAAGGCTTGGCTTCCTATGGCTACACCTTC
CASSQGLASYGYTF
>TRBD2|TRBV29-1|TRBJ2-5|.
TGCAGCGTTTCTAGCGGGGGTATACGGGAGACCCAGTACTTC
CSVSSGGIRETQYF
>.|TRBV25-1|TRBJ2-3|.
TGTGCCAGCAGTGACGCCGGGTCAGATACGCAGTATTTT
CASSDAGSDTQYF